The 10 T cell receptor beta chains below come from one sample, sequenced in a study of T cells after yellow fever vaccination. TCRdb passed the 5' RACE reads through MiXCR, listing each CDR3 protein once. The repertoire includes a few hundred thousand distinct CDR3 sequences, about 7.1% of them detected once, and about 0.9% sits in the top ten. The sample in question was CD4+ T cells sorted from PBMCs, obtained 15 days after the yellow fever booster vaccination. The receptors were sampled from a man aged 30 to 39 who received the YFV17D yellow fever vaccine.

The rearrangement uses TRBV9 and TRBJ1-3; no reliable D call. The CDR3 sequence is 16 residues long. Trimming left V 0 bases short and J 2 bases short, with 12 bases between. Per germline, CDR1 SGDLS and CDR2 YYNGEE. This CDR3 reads CASSVGGWETGNTIYF. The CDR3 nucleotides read TGTGCCAGCAGCGTAGGTGGGTGGGAGACTGGAAACACCATATATTTT.

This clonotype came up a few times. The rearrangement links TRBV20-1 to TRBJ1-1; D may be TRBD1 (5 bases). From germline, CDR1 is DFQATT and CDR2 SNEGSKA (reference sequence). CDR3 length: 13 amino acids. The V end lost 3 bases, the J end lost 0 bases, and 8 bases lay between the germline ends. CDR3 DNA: TGCAGTGCTAGCAGACAGTTGAACACTGAAGCTTTCTTT. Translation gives CSASRQLNTEAFF.

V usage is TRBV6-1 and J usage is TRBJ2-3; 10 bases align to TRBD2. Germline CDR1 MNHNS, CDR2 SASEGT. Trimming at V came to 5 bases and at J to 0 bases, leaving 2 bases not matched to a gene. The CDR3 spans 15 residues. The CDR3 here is CASSLAGDSTDTQYF. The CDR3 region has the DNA TGTGCCAGCAGTCTAGCGGGAGACAGCACAGATACGCAGTATTTT.

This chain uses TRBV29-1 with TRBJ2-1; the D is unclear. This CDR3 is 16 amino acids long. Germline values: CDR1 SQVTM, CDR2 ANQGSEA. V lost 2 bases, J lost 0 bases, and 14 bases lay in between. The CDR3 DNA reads TGCAGCGTTGAAAAGGGCACTGGAAGCTCCTACAATGAGCAGTTCTTC. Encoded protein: CSVEKGTGSSYNEQFF.

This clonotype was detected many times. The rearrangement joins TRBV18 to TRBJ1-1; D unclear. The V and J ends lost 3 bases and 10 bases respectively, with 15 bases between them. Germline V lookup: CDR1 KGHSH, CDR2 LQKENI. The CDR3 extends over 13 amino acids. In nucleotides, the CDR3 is TGTGCCAGCTCACCCTCAGACGGGCTGTCAGCTTTCTTT. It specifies CASSPSDGLSAFF.

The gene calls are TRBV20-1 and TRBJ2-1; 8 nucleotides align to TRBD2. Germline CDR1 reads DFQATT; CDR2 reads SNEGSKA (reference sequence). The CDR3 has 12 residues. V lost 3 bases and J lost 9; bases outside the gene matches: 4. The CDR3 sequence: CSARGSGIEQFF. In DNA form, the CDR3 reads TGCAGTGCTAGGGGTAGCGGGATTGAGCAGTTCTTC.

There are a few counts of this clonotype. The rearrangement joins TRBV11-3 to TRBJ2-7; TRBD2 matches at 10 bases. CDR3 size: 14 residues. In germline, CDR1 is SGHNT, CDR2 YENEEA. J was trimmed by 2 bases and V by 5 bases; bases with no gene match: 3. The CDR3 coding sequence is TGTGCCAGCAGCCGAGCGGGAGGGGCCTACGAGCAGTACTTC. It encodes CASSRAGGAYEQYF. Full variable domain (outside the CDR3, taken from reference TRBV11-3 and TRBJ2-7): EAGVVQSPRYKIIEKKQPVAFWCNPISGHNTLYWYLQNLGQGPELLIRYENEEAVDDSQLPKDRFSAERLKGVDSTLKIQPAELGDSAVYLCASSRAGGAYEQYFGPGTRLTVT.

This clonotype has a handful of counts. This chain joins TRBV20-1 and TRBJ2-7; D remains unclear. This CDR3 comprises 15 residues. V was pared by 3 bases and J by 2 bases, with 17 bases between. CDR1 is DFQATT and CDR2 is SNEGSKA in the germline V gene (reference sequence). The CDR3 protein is CSASPPGRGTYEQYF. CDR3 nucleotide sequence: TGCAGTGCTAGTCCTCCCGGCCGCGGAACCTACGAGCAGTACTTC.

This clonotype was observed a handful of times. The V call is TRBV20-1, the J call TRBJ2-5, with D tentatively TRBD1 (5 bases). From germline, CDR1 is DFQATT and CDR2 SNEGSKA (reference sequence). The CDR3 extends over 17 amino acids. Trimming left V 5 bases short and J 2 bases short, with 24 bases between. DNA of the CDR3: TGCAGTGCTGGTCGCTCAAGGGGCAAGTGGAATCAAGAGACCCAGTACTTC. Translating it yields CSAGRSRGKWNQETQYF.

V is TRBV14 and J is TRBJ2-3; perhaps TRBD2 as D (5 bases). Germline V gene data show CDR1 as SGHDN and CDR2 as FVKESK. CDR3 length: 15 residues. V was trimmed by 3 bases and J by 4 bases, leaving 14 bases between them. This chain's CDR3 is CASSHLGVGADTQYF. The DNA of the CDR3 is TGTGCCAGCAGCCATCTGGGAGTTGGCGCAGATACGCAGTATTTT.